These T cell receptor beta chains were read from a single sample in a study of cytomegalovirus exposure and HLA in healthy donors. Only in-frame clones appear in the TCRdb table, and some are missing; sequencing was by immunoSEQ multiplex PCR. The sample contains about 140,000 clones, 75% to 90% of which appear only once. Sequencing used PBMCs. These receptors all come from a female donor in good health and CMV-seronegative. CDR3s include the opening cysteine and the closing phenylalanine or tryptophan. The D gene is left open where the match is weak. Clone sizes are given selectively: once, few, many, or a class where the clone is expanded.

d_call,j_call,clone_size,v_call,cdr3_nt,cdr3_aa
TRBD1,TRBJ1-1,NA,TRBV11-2,TGTGCCAGCAGCTTAGACCGTTGGTTGGGACAGACCTTCACTGAAGCTTTCTTT,CASSLDRWLGQTFTEAFF
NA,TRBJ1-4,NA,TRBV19,TGTGCCAGTAGTCACGGGCGGGATACAACTAATGAAAAACTGTTTTTT,CASSHGRDTTNEKLFF
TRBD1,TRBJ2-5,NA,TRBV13,TGTGCCAGCAGCCCCGAGTCTAGACAGGGGTCGGAGACCCAGTACTTC,CASSPESRQGSETQYF
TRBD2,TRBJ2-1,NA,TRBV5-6,TGTGCCAGCAGCGGGGCAACTAGCGGCTCCTACAATGAGCAGTTCTTC,CASSGATSGSYNEQFF
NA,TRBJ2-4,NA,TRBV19,TGTGCCAGTAGTATAACCCCTCAGGGATTCAGGTACTTC,CASSITPQGFRYF
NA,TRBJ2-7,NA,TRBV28,TGTGCCAGCAGTATAAGCGGGACAGGTCAAAACGAGCAGTACTTC,CASSISGTGQNEQYF
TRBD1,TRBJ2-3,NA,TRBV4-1,TGCGCCAGCAGCCGAAAAGGGACAGGGAGCACAGATACGCAGTATTTT,CASSRKGTGSTDTQYF
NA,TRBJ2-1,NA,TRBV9,TGTGCCAGCAGCGTAGTTGGCGGGACCACCTACAATGAGCAGTTCTTC,CASSVVGGTTYNEQFF
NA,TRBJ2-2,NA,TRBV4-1,TGCGCCAGCCGCTTCCCCCGGGACACAAACACCGGGGAGCTGTTTTTT,CASRFPRDTNTGELFF
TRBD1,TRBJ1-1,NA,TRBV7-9,TGTGCCAGCAGCCCATGGACAGGGGGCACTGAAGCTTTCTTT,CASSPWTGGTEAFF
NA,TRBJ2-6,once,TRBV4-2,TGTGCCAGCAGCCTCTACCCTGACTCCTCTGGGGCCAACGTCCTGACTTTC,CASSLYPDSSGANVLTF
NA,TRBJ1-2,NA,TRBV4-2,TGTGCCAGCAGCCTCACAGGTACCTGGGGCTACACCTTC,CASSLTGTWGYTF
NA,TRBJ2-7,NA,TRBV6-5,TGTGCCAGCACCTTCCGGGCAGGGAGGACCTACGAGCAGTACTTC,CASTFRAGRTYEQYF
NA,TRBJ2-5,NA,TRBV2,TGTGCCAGCAGTGAAGCGGGACACCTGCAAGAGACCCAGTACTTC,CASSEAGHLQETQYF
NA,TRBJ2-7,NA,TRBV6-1,TGTGCCAGCAGCTCCGGGACAACTCTCTACGAGCAGTACTTC,CASSSGTTLYEQYF